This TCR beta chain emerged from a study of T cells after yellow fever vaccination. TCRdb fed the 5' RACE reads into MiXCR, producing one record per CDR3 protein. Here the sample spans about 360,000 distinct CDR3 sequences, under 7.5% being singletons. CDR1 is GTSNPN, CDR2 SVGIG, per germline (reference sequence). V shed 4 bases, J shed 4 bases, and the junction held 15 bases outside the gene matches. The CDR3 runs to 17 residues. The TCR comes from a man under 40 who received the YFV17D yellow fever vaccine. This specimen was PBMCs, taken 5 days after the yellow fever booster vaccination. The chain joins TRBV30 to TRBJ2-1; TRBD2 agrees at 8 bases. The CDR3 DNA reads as TGTGCCTGGACAAGGGCCCAATCTAGCGGGCTTTACAATGAGCAGTTCTTC. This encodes CAWTRAQSSGLYNEQFF.